The rows below give T cell receptor beta chains drawn from one sample of a study of response to subunit inactivated influenza vaccine. A single record per CDR3 protein comes from TCRdb applying MiXCR to the RT-PCR reads. Of about 540,000 distinct CDR3 sequences in the sample, 20% to 25% were seen once. These records were also assigned to another study, of T cells expressing NK-cell markers.

The material was CD4+ T cells sorted from PBMCs, obtained 12 days after vaccination. Receptors were obtained from a man aged 50 or older who received an inactivated influenza vaccine. CDR3s include the opening cysteine and the closing phenylalanine or tryptophan. The order of the fields is J gene, V gene, CDR3 protein.

TRBJ1-5 TRBV7-8 CASSPQSGARQPQHF
TRBJ2-7 TRBV2 CASNVGTSAEQYF
TRBJ2-5 TRBV4-2 CASSPSGTGRETQYF
TRBJ2-1 TRBV5-1 CASSWTGGAGYEQFF
TRBJ2-7 TRBV3-1 CASSQDRARSYEQYF
TRBJ1-4 TRBV18 CASSPAPDGKEKLFF
TRBJ2-7 TRBV20-1 CSASVGQSSYEQYF
TRBJ2-5 TRBV6-1 CASTTPGEGTQYF
TRBJ1-4 TRBV6-5 CASSSGRLNEKLFF
TRBJ2-5 TRBV3-1 CASSPEATSETQYF
TRBJ1-2 TRBV5-1 CASSPGWGVANYGYTF
TRBJ1-1 TRBV12-3/TRBV12-4 CASRSQMNTEAFF
TRBJ1-1 TRBV6-1 CASSENRELTEAFF
TRBJ2-3 TRBV4-1 CASSQGVPTSTDTQYF
TRBJ2-3 TRBV20-1 CSASGWGRGSDTQYF
TRBJ2-5 TRBV20-1 CSARGLPGQGGETQYF
TRBJ2-3 TRBV5-1 CASTLSSTDTQYF
TRBJ2-2 TRBV6-1 CASSFWGEGAGELFF
TRBJ1-5 TRBV21-1 CAKPTGPHHIPNQPQHF
TRBJ1-2 TRBV6-1 CASTPQQGVIGGYTF
TRBJ2-2 TRBV6-1 CASSESRWEPPHRELFF
TRBJ1-4 TRBV5-6 CASSPWDQEEKLFF
TRBJ1-2 TRBV7-8 CASSLAWGSQYGYTF
TRBJ2-7 TRBV5-1 CASSREGVRNEQYF
TRBJ1-3 TRBV9 CASSVEGHLLTGNTIYF
TRBJ2-1 TRBV5-1 CASSLGGDSYNEQFF
TRBJ2-7 TRBV6-2/TRBV6-3 CASRYRDLYEQYF
TRBJ1-1 TRBV6-2/TRBV6-3 CASSYPFRRTEAFF